Detailed here is one T cell receptor (beta chain). Its specificity is unknown. TCRdb's copy holds only in-frame clones and misses some; the assay was immunoSEQ multiplex PCR. Of roughly 2 million clones listed, 90% to 95% are singletons. This sample stems from a study of shared clonotypes between healthy human individuals. Study-wide results and limits: The expectation was that sequencing depth would affect clonotype sharing among donors.

Trimming took off 2 bases at V and 0 bases at J, with 17 bases between the two ends. Germline V gene lookup returns CDR1 SGHDT and CDR2 YYEEEE. CDR3 size: 17 residues. Sequencing was carried out using naive CD4+ T cells sorted from blood. Subset here: CD45RA+ positively selected. This sequence originates from a man younger than 30 in good health. The chain uses TRBV5-6 and TRBJ1-1; D possibly corresponds to TRBD1 (5 bases). The CDR3 region has the DNA TGTGCCAGCAGCTTCCTGGGTCCTGGGACGATGAACACTGAAGCTTTCTTT. Encoded protein: CASSFLGPGTMNTEAFF.